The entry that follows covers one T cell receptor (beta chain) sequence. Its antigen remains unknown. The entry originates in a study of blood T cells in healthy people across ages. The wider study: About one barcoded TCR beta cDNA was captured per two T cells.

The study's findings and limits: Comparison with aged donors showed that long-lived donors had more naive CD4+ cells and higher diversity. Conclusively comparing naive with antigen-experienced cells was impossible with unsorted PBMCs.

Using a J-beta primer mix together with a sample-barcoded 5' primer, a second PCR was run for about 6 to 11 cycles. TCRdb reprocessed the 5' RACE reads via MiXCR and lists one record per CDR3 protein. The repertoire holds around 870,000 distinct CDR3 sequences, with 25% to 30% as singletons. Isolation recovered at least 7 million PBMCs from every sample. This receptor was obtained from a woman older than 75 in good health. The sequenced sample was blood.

The CDR3 coding sequence is TGCAGCGTCTATGCTGGCTTGGACGCAGATACGCAGTATTTT. Translating it yields CSVYAGLDADTQYF. The V gene is TRBV29-1, the J gene TRBJ2-3; D not certain. The germline V gene encodes CDR1 SQVTM and CDR2 ANQGSEA. Trimming took 6 bases from V and 4 from J, leaving 17 bases between them. This CDR3 contains 14 residues.